What follows are 15 T cell receptor beta chains derived from one specimen sequenced in a study of blood T cells in healthy people across ages. For the second PCR, which ran for roughly 6 to 11 cycles, a sample-barcoded 5' primer and a J-beta primer mix were used. TCRdb fed the 5' RACE reads into MiXCR, producing one record per CDR3 protein. The sample lists 790,000 or so distinct CDR3 sequences; roughly three fifths were seen once. The sequenced sample was blood. Every receptor here comes from a man aged 35-49 years in good health.

This clonotype was seen a handful of times. The chain carries TRBV29-1 and TRBJ2-5; 9 nucleotides match TRBD1. Germline V gene sequence: CDR1 SQVTM, CDR2 ANQGSEA. The CDR3 is 17 residues long. The J segment lost 7 bases and the V segment lost 1 base, leaving 16 bases of the junction unmatched. CDR3 sequence reads: CSVEVATWDRARRTQYF. The CDR3 DNA is TGCAGCGTTGAAGTGGCGACGTGGGACAGGGCCCGGAGGACCCAGTACTTC.

The V and J genes are TRBV10-3 and TRBJ1-2, with 8 bases identical to TRBD1. CDR3 length: 13 residues. The trim removed 8 bases at V and 3 bases at J, leaving 5 bases unmatched. Germline loops: CDR1 ENHRY, CDR2 SYGVKD. CDR3 residues: CAIGDRRDYGYTF. Here the CDR3 DNA reads TGTGCCATCGGGGACAGGAGGGACTATGGCTACACCTTC.

This clonotype was found once. At one end the junction does not follow the germline gene, possibly because of a read error. V and J are TRBV25-1 and TRBJ1-4; tentative D call: TRBD1 (5 bases). Germline V gives CDR1 MGHDK, CDR2 SYGVNS. The CDR3 is made up of 16 amino acids. In nucleotides, the CDR3 is TGTGCCTGCAGTGACCCCGGGGGGTCCATTGGTGAAAAACTGTTTTTT. Residues: CACSDPGGSIGEKLFF.

The V and J genes are TRBV10-3 and TRBJ1-2; 10 bases agree with TRBD1. CDR1 is ENHRY, CDR2 SYGVKD, per germline. The V and J ends lost 6 bases and 2 bases, in that order; junction bases with no gene match: 9. The CDR3 loop spans 16 amino acids. The CDR3 bases are TGTGCCATCAGGGGCGGGACAGGGGAAACGAACTATGGCTACACCTTC. It is translated as CAIRGGTGETNYGYTF.

The rearrangement uses TRBV20-1 and TRBJ2-7; 14 nucleotides agree with TRBD2. The CDR3 runs to 16 residues. V was pared by 3 bases and J by 2 bases, with 6 bases of the junction left unmatched. CDR1 DFQATT and CDR2 SNEGSKA come from the germline V gene (reference sequence). The chain's CDR3 is CSARGLAGVGAYEQYF. CDR3 nucleotides: TGCAGTGCTAGGGGACTAGCGGGAGTCGGGGCCTACGAGCAGTACTTC.

A word on this clonotype: The missing conserved phenylalanine or tryptophan at the end of this CDR3 makes a read error likely. V usage is TRBV12-3 or TRBV12-4 and J usage is TRBJ2-1, with TRBD1 matching over 10 bases. V was clipped by 6 bases and J by 3 bases; unmatched bases: 8. The CDR3 spans 16 residues. DNA of the CDR3: TGTGCCAGCAGCCCACCCCGGACAGGGGGCTACAATGAGCAGTTCTAC. It yields the protein CASSPPRTGGYNEQFY.

Only a few counts were recorded for this clonotype. The gene calls are TRBV9 and TRBJ2-6; 11 positions match TRBD2. This CDR3 is 17 amino acids long. J gave up 5 bases and V 4 bases, and 8 bases lay outside the gene matches. CDR1 SGDLS and CDR2 YYNGEE come from the germline V gene. DNA of the CDR3: TGTGCCAGCAGCTCAGGACTAGCGGGTACTAGGGCCAACGTCCTGACTTTC. The encoded protein is CASSSGLAGTRANVLTF. Full variable domain (missing parts from reference TRBV9 and TRBJ2-6): DSGVTQTPKHLITATGQRVTLRCSPRSGDLSVYWYQQSLDQGLQFLIQYYNGEERAKGNILERFSAQQFPDLHSELNLSSLELGDSALYFCASSSGLAGTRANVLTFGAGSRLTVL.

V gene TRBV11-2 combines with J gene TRBJ2-7, with TRBD2 matching over 14 bases. CDR3 size: 14 residues. V lost 11 bases to trimming and J lost 5 bases; unmatched junction nucleotides: 8. Germline values: CDR1 SGHAT, CDR2 FQNNGV. The CDR3 is CAGRLAGGINEQYF. The CDR3 bases are TGTGCCGGCCGACTAGCGGGAGGGATAAACGAGCAGTACTTC. The full variable domain, its missing parts supplied by reference TRBV11-2 and TRBJ2-7, is EAGVAQSPRYKIIEKRQSVAFWCNPISGHATLYWYQQILGQGPKLLIQFQNNGVVDDSQLPKDRFSAERLKGVDSTLKIQPAKLEDSAVYLCAGRLAGGINEQYFGPGTRLTVT.

V and J are TRBV4-1 and TRBJ2-5; no clear D. The CDR3 is 12 amino acids. The V end lost 0 bases, the J end lost 5 bases, and 4 bases lay between the germline ends. Per germline, CDR1 MGHRA and CDR2 YSYEKL. The CDR3 loop reads CASSQEWETQYF. The CDR3 DNA is TGCGCCAGCAGCCAAGAATGGGAGACCCAGTACTTC.

V is TRBV6-6 and J is TRBJ1-2; unclear D gene. V gave up 2 bases and J gave up 4 bases, with 17 bases separating them. Germline V CDR1 and CDR2: MNHNY, SVGAGI (reference sequence). The CDR3 has 16 residues. The CDR3 DNA reads TGTGCCAGCAGTTACCCCCGTCAGGTCAGCTCCTATGGCTACACCTTC. Translation: CASSYPRQVSSYGYTF.

The gene calls are TRBV20-1 and TRBJ1-5; tentative D call: TRBD1 (6 bases). The V gene lost 0 bases and the J gene lost 0 bases, with 15 bases spanning the gap. The CDR3 runs to 17 residues. Germline-derived CDR1 and CDR2 are DFQATT and SNEGSKA (reference sequence). The CDR3 here is CSARDAKQGYSNQPQHF. In DNA, the CDR3 is TGCAGTGCTAGAGATGCAAAACAGGGATATAGCAATCAGCCCCAGCATTTT.

The chain recombines TRBV20-1 with TRBJ2-5; D perhaps matches TRBD1 (5 bases). The CDR3 has 13 residues. In germline, CDR1 is DFQATT, CDR2 SNEGSKA (reference sequence). V dropped 3 bases and J dropped 5 bases, with 13 bases sitting between them. The CDR3 protein is CSARLTVGETQYF. The CDR3 coding sequence is TGCAGTGCTAGGCTGACAGTCGGGGAGACCCAGTACTTC.

The rearrangement uses TRBV27 and TRBJ2-3; 11 bases line up with TRBD2. The CDR3 is 14 residues long. Germline V gives CDR1 MNHEY, CDR2 SMNVEV (reference sequence). J was trimmed by 1 base and V by 10 bases; bases with no gene match: 4. CDR3 nucleotides: TGTGCCACCCTGGGACTAGCGGGCACAGATACGCAGTATTTT. Its translation: CATLGLAGTDTQYF.

A single count supports this clonotype. DNA of the CDR3: TGTGCCAGCAGCCGTAACTCTCAAGCTTGGGGAAAAGAGACCCAGTACTTC. Protein product: CASSRNSQAWGKETQYF. The rearrangement uses TRBV7-9 and TRBJ2-5; D is ambiguous. The germline gives CDR1 SEHNR, CDR2 FQNEAQ (reference sequence). The ends were cut back, 5 bases at V and 3 bases at J, with 22 bases in the middle. CDR3 size: 17 residues. Filled out from reference TRBV7-9 and TRBJ2-5, the complete variable domain reads DTGVSQNPRHKITKRGQNVTFRCDPISEHNRLYWYRQTLGQGPEFLTYFQNEAQLEKSRLLSDRFSAERPKGSFSTLEIQRTEQGDSAMYLCASSRNSQAWGKETQYFGPGTRLLVL.

On this clonotype itself: The junction departs from germline at one end; a sequencing error may be responsible. CDR3 nucleotides: TGTGCCAGCAGCTCCTCAAGGGGGCTGAACCCCTCTGGGGTCAACGTCCTGACTTTC. It translates to CASSSSRGLNPSGVNVLTF. The chain has TRBV7-9 and TRBJ2-6, with 7 positions matching TRBD1. Germline V gene sequence: CDR1 SEHNR, CDR2 FQNEAQ (reference sequence). This CDR3 region has 19 residues.